Listed below are T cell receptor beta chains from one sample, sequenced in a study of blood T cell repertoires in COVID-19. Some clones are missing from TCRdb's copy, which holds only in-frame ones; the method was immunoSEQ multiplex PCR. Of 26,000 or so clones listed, under 80% are singletons. The sample was peripheral blood. The receptors stem from a man aged 65 to 79 with acute or convalescent COVID-19. CDR3s include the opening cysteine and the closing phenylalanine or tryptophan. D genes are given only for firm matches. Only part of the rows carry a size: once, few, many, or a class if the clone is expanded.

cdr3_nt	cdr3_aa	clone_size	v_call	j_call	d_call
TGTGCCAGCAGCGCGCGAGGGTACCAAGAGACCCAGTACTTC	CASSARGYQETQYF	-	TRBV7-3	TRBJ2-5	-
TGTGCCAGCAGTCTAGGGGCGAGTGCAACTAATGAAAAACTGTTTTTT	CASSLGASATNEKLFF	once	TRBV7-6	TRBJ1-4	-
TGTGCCAGCAGCACTAGCGGGAGACCCAACACCGGGGAGCTGTTTTTT	CASSTSGRPNTGELFF	once	TRBV7-9	TRBJ2-2	TRBD2
TGCGCCAGCAGCCAGAGGACAGGGGCGAACACCGGGGAGCTGTTTTTT	CASSQRTGANTGELFF	-	TRBV4-1	TRBJ2-2	TRBD1
TGTGCCAGCAGCCAACTCGCGGGTATAGCGGGAGCAGATACGCAGTATTTT	CASSQLAGIAGADTQYF	-	TRBV7-8	TRBJ2-3	TRBD2
TGCGCCAGCAGCTTGGTGGATGGAGGACAAGAGACCCAGTACTTC	CASSLVDGGQETQYF	-	TRBV5-1	TRBJ2-5	-
TGTGCCTGCCTGACAGGGGGGAACTATGGCTACACCTTC	CACLTGGNYGYTF	-	TRBV30	TRBJ1-2	TRBD1
TGTGCCAGCAGCAACATCCCGGCAGGGTCGGAGACCCAGTACTTC	CASSNIPAGSETQYF	-	TRBV14	TRBJ2-5	-
TGTGCCAGCAGCGAGACAGGGTCCTATGGCTACACCTTC	CASSETGSYGYTF	-	TRBV7-3	TRBJ1-2	TRBD1
TGTGCCAGTAGTATGGTCGGCGGGAGGGCTTATTTTGCCTCTGGGGCCAACGTCCTGACTTTC	CASSMVGGRAYFASGANVLTF	-	TRBV19	TRBJ2-6	TRBD2
TGTGCCAGCTCACTCCTAGACTCTGGCATGAACACTGAAGCTTTCTTT	CASSLLDSGMNTEAFF	-	TRBV18	TRBJ1-1	-
TGTGCCAGCTCAGGGGGCTTGGGCACTGAAGCTTTCTTT	CASSGGLGTEAFF	few	TRBV19	TRBJ1-1	TRBD1
TGCGCCAGCAGCCGGACAGGGGGGAGCAATCAGCCCCAGCATTTT	CASSRTGGSNQPQHF	-	TRBV5-1	TRBJ1-5	TRBD1
TGTGCCAGCAGCTTAGGGAACAGCTACCCCTATGGCTACACCTTC	CASSLGNSYPYGYTF	-	TRBV7-9	TRBJ1-2	-
TGTGCCAGCAAATTAGGCCATCCGGGACTAGTTCGATCCGCGGGGTGCGAGCAGTACTTC	CASKLGHPGLVRSAGCEQYF	-	TRBV21-1	TRBJ2-7	-
TGTGCCAGCAGTCAACAGTCGAACACTGAAGCTTTCTTT	CASSQQSNTEAFF	-	TRBV7-9	TRBJ1-1	-
TGTGCCAGCAGCGGCTCCGGGACAGAGTTCACCGGGGAGCTGTTTTTT	CASSGSGTEFTGELFF	once	TRBV7-9	TRBJ2-2	TRBD1
TGTGCCAGCACCTCCGGACAGGGAAACACCGGGGAGCTGTTTTTT	CASTSGQGNTGELFF	-	TRBV28	TRBJ2-2	TRBD1
TGTGCCAGCAGCTTAAGCGGGTCCTACAATGAGCAGTTCTTC	CASSLSGSYNEQFF	-	TRBV11-2	TRBJ2-1	-
TGTGCCATCCAGGGTGGGGGGTTCCTCACCGGGGAGCTGTTTTTT	CAIQGGGFLTGELFF	-	TRBV28	TRBJ2-2	-
TGTGCCAGCAGTTACTCGGAGAGTAGCAATCAGCCCCAGCATTTT	CASSYSESSNQPQHF	-	TRBV6-2/TRBV6-3	TRBJ1-5	-
TGTGCCAGCAGTTACCGACGACAGGAAGCTTTCTTT	CASSYRRQEAFF	-	TRBV6-5	TRBJ1-1	-
TGCGCCAGCAGCTTGAGGACAGGGGGGAATGAGCAGTTCTTC	CASSLRTGGNEQFF	-	TRBV5-1	TRBJ2-1	TRBD1
TGTGCCAGCAGTTCCGGGACATTTTATGGCTACACCTTC	CASSSGTFYGYTF	-	TRBV5-6	TRBJ1-2	-
TGTGCCTGGAGTCCAGGGCGAGGTTCACCCCTCCACTTT	CAWSPGRGSPLHF	-	TRBV30	TRBJ1-6	-
TGTGCCAGCAGAGGACAGGTCGACACTGAAGCTTTCTTT	CASRGQVDTEAFF	few	TRBV12-3/TRBV12-4	TRBJ1-1	TRBD1
TGTGCCAGCAGAGCACTAGTACCAGCCGAGCAGTACTTC	CASRALVPAEQYF	-	TRBV28	TRBJ2-7	-
TGTGCCAGCAGCCATCCCGGGACAGGGACTGGGGCCAACGTCCTGACTTTC	CASSHPGTGTGANVLTF	-	TRBV7-9	TRBJ2-6	TRBD1
TGTGCCAGCAGCTACTACAGGGGAATAGGGGCCTACGAGCAGTACTTC	CASSYYRGIGAYEQYF	-	TRBV7-8	TRBJ2-7	TRBD1